This T cell receptor (beta chain) appears in the sequencing data of a study of T cell responses to AZD1222 COVID-19 vaccine. Study-level findings and limits: It was only after the peak T cell response that any repertoires were sampled. Most donors were white British, females outnumbered males, and clonal diversity was possibly underestimated.

Measured with immunoSEQ multiplex PCR; TCRdb has only the in-frame clones, and not every one. The table includes 110,000 to 150,000 clones, more than 80% detected once. The table lists this clone with a few counts. Its specificity is not known. Sequencing used peripheral blood, obtained on day 0 of AZD1222 vaccination. The TCR sequence derives from an adult in good health.

Written as DNA, the CDR3 is TGTGCCAGCACCTCAGAGGCGGGGGTTAGGGCACCCCTCCACTTT. It translates to CASTSEAGVRAPLHF. This sequence joins TRBV4-2 and TRBJ1-6, with a possible D match to TRBD1 (5 bases). This CDR3 spans 15 amino acids. Germline values: CDR1 LGHNA, CDR2 YNFKEQ. Trimming pared 7 bases from V and 11 bases from J, leaving 21 bases between.